This entry is about one T cell receptor beta chain. The antigen is undetermined. The data are from a study of T cell responses to AZD1222 COVID-19 vaccine. General study findings and limits: It should be noted that donors were predominantly white British and more often female, and clonal diversity was possibly underestimated. Among spike-specific TCRs, nearly half reportedly target unmutated variant regions. After the peak T cell response, and only then, were repertoires sampled.

TCRdb keeps only in-frame clones here, not all; method: immunoSEQ multiplex PCR. The sample consists of about 100,000 clones, 90% to 95% of them appearing once. The trim removed 0 bases at V and 6 bases at J, leaving 2 bases unmatched. There are 13 residues in the CDR3. Germline CDR1 and CDR2: SGDLS and YYNGEE. The source was peripheral blood, collected on day 0 of AZD1222 vaccination. The chain carries TRBV9 and TRBJ1-2, with 7 nucleotides matching TRBD1. This receptor was taken from an adult in good health. CDR3 loop: CASSVVTGNGYTF. Written as DNA, the CDR3 is TGTGCCAGCAGCGTAGTGACAGGGAATGGCTACACCTTC.